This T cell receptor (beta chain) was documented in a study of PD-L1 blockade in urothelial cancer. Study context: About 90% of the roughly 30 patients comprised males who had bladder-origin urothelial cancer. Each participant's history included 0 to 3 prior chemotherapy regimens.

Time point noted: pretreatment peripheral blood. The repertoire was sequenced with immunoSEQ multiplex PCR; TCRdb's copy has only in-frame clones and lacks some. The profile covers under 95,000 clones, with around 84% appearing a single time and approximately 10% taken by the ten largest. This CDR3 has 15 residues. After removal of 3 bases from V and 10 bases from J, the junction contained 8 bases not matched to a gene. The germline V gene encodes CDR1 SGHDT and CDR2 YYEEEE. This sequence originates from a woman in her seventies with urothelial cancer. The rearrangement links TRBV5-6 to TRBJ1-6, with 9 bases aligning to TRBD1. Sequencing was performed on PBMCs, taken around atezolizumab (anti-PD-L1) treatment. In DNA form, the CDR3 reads TGTGCCAGCAGCTCGTTAGGGACAGGGAGATCACCCCTCCACTTT. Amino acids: CASSSLGTGRSPLHF.